This TCR beta chain was captured in a study of regulatory T cells in long-lasting Graves disease. Study observations and caveats: Among the persistent patients, fewer than 3,000 public clonotypes were shared, more than the 850 to 1,000 shared among new patients.

Library construction for TCR beta used iRepertoire HTBI primers and Arm-PCR of CDR3 regions. TCRdb reprocessed the multiplex PCR reads with MiXCR, giving one entry per CDR3 protein. This table has 400,000 to 600,000 distinct CDR3 sequences, roughly 21% appearing once. Note on this clonotype: The antigen remains undetermined.

Time point denoted: persistent/refractory GD, antithyroid drugs over 5 years with positive TRAb. PBMC RNA was the source of the TCR library. The sequenced sample was peripheral blood mononuclear cells (PBMCs), obtained when the disease was refractory, from a patient treated with antithyroid drugs. The clonotype comes from a female donor with Graves disease.

The CDR3 nucleotides are TGTGCCAGCAGCCCGTTCGGGACAGGGGCTGTGGGCACTGAAGCTTTCTTT. Protein product: CASSPFGTGAVGTEAFF. The chain uses TRBV7-9 and TRBJ1-1; 10 nucleotides agree with TRBD1. The germline V gene encodes CDR1 SEHNR and CDR2 FQNEAQ (reference sequence). V trimming: 5 bases; J trimming: 4 bases; junction bases outside the gene matches: 13. The CDR3 runs to 17 residues. Using reference TRBV7-9 and TRBJ1-1 for the parts outside the CDR3, the full variable domain is DTGVSQNPRHKITKRGQNVTFRCDPISEHNRLYWYRQTLGQGPEFLTYFQNEAQLEKSRLLSDRFSAERPKGSFSTLEIQRTEQGDSAMYLCASSPFGTGAVGTEAFFGQGTRLTVV.